What follows describes a single T cell receptor beta chain. Germline CDR1 LNHDA, CDR2 SQIVND (reference sequence). The ends were cut back, 3 bases at V and 7 bases at J, with 12 bases in the middle. The CDR3 has 13 amino acids. This record belongs to a study of blood T cell repertoires in COVID-19. The protocol was immunoSEQ multiplex PCR, while the TCRdb copy is restricted to in-frame clones and leaves out a portion. The sample carries roughly 230,000 clones, roughly 80% recorded once. V is TRBV19 and J is TRBJ1-1; D is unresolved. This clonotype originated in a woman aged 50 to 60 with acute or convalescent COVID-19. Sequencing was done on a sample of peripheral blood. In DNA, the CDR3 is TGTGCCAGTAGTATCTCCCTTAACGGTGAAGCTTTCTTT. This gives the protein CASSISLNGEAFF.